Below, 13 T cell receptor beta chains from the same sample are listed, as sequenced in a study of regulatory T cells in long-lasting Graves disease. In building TCR beta libraries, iRepertoire HTBI primers were used together with Arm-PCR of CDR3 regions. In TCRdb, the multiplex PCR reads were re-called with MiXCR into one record per CDR3 protein. The data hold approximately 300,000 distinct CDR3 sequences, with roughly 18% observed a single time. Time point indicated: newly diagnosed GD, antithyroid drugs for less than 3 months. Preparation of the TCR library used RNA extracted from PBMCs. The sequences come from peripheral blood mononuclear cells (PBMCs), collected at new diagnosis, from a patient treated with antithyroid drugs. The receptor set was obtained from a female donor with Graves disease.

This clonotype came up a few times. The CDR3 loop is CASRPSGTETQYF. The CDR3 nucleotides read TGTGCCAGCAGACCGTCGGGGACGGAGACCCAGTACTTC. This chain joins TRBV7-2 and TRBJ2-5, with D perhaps given as TRBD1 or TRBD2 (5 bases each). The germline CDR1 and CDR2 sequences are SGHTA and FQGNSA. The CDR3 extends over 13 amino acids. Deletions cut 6 bases from V and 5 bases from J, with 13 bases between. Full variable domain (outside the CDR3, taken from reference TRBV7-2 and TRBJ2-5): GAGVSQSPSNKVTEKGKDVELRCDPISGHTALYWYRQSLGQGLEFLIYFQGNSAPDKSGLPSDRFSAERTGGSVSTLTIQRTQQEDSAVYLCASRPSGTETQYFGPGTRLLVL.

The rearrangement joins TRBV14 to TRBJ1-1; 10 nucleotides match TRBD1. This CDR3 is built from 14 residues. V was clipped by 1 base and J by 6 bases; unmatched bases: 2. Germline V gene sequence: CDR1 SGHDN, CDR2 FVKESK. The chain's CDR3 is CASSQGGTGAEAFF. Here the CDR3 DNA reads TGTGCCAGCAGCCAAGGAGGGACAGGGGCTGAAGCTTTCTTT.

The chain combines TRBV20-1 with TRBJ2-2, with 9 positions matching TRBD2. The V and J ends lost 3 bases and 6 bases, in that order; junction bases with no gene match: 2. The CDR3 sequence is 13 residues long. The germline V gene has CDR1 DFQATT and CDR2 SNEGSKA (reference sequence). CDR3 loop: CSARAGGPGELFF. The CDR3 DNA reads TGCAGTGCTAGGGCGGGAGGGCCCGGGGAGCTGTTTTTT.

Comment on this clonotype: A much larger clone lies a single base off, so this may be a read error. The CDR3, as DNA: TGTGCCAGCAGTTACGGACAGAGGAACACTGAAGCTTTCTTT. As protein: CASSYGQRNTEAFF. The chain carries TRBV6-5 and TRBJ1-1; weak D call: TRBD1 (6 bases). The germline gives CDR1 MNHEY, CDR2 SVGAGI. The CDR3 is 14 amino acids. V was clipped by 2 bases and J by 1 base, with 8 bases between them.

The rearrangement links TRBV12-3 or TRBV12-4 to TRBJ2-4, with 10 nucleotides matching TRBD1. The V segment lost 8 bases and the J segment 9 bases; nucleotides outside the gene matches: 13. CDR3 length equals 15 residues. This CDR3 reads CASGQTGGIGSIQYF. The CDR3 coding sequence is TGTGCCAGCGGCCAGACAGGGGGCATCGGAAGCATTCAGTACTTC.

Only a few counts were recorded for this clonotype. This chain links TRBV24-1 with TRBJ2-5, with D tentatively TRBD2 (6 bases). Germline V gene sequence: CDR1 KGHDR, CDR2 SFDVKD. The V gene lost 3 bases and the J gene lost 5 bases, with 15 bases spanning the gap. The CDR3 totals 15 residues. CDR3 residues: CATSDKRLDTETQYF. Written as DNA, the CDR3 is TGTGCCACCAGTGATAAGCGACTAGATACGGAGACCCAGTACTTC.

Many counts were recorded for this clonotype. The chain uses TRBV28 and TRBJ2-7; TRBD2 agrees at 11 bases. The CDR3 runs 15 residues. With V trimmed by 5 bases and J by 3 bases, 6 bases remained unmatched. Looked up from germline, CDR1 is MDHEN and CDR2 is SYDVKM. The CDR3 is CASSPTTSGSYEQYF. The CDR3 region has the DNA TGTGCCAGCAGTCCAACCACTAGCGGGAGCTACGAGCAGTACTTC.

This clonotype has a count of ten or more. The rearrangement joins TRBV11-2 to TRBJ1-6; TRBD1 aligns across 8 bases. V gave up 0 bases and J gave up 11 bases; unmatched junction bases: 30. This CDR3 spans 23 amino acids. CDR1 SGHAT and CDR2 FQNNGV come from the germline V gene. The CDR3 here is CASSLDRLLRQDRVKGRLAPLHF. The CDR3, as DNA: TGTGCCAGCAGCTTAGACCGTTTGTTACGACAGGACAGGGTGAAGGGGCGATTGGCACCCCTCCACTTT.

This clonotype was counted between two and nine times. The V gene is TRBV18, the J gene TRBJ2-1; D may match TRBD1 or TRBD2 (5 bases each). This CDR3 is 15 amino acids long. CDR1 is KGHSH and CDR2 is LQKENI in the germline V gene. Trimming cost V 5 bases and J 13 bases, with 24 bases left between them. The CDR3 loop reads CASSKLPDTSEGQFF. As DNA, the CDR3 is TGTGCCAGCTCAAAACTACCGGACACGTCAGAGGGACAGTTCTTC.

This clonotype was found many times. The J gene is TRBJ2-1, the V gene TRBV24-1; 12 nucleotides align to TRBD2. CDR1 is KGHDR, CDR2 SFDVKD, per germline. Trimming cost V 4 bases and J 3 bases; bases outside gene matches: 3. The CDR3 contains 16 residues. The CDR3 region is CATSDTSGRNYNEQFF. The CDR3 coding sequence is TGTGCCACCAGTGACACTAGCGGGAGGAACTACAATGAGCAGTTCTTC.

This clonotype appeared many times. The chain carries TRBV6-2 or TRBV6-3 and TRBJ2-2; 8 bases match TRBD1. Germline V gene sequence: CDR1 MNHEY, CDR2 SVGEGT. The CDR3 is 15 amino acids. V was clipped by 8 bases and J by 2 bases; unmatched bases: 7. The CDR3, as DNA: TGTGCCAGCTCCTGGACAGGGAGAAACACCGGGGAGCTGTTTTTT. Protein: CASSWTGRNTGELFF.

This clonotype was seen more than once but under ten times. J is TRBJ1-5 and V is TRBV20-1; unclear D gene. This CDR3 spans 13 amino acids. From germline, CDR1 is DFQATT and CDR2 SNEGSKA (reference sequence). CDR3 DNA sequence: TGCAGCGGACTTGAGGAGGTCAATCAGCCCCAGCATTTT. It specifies CSGLEEVNQPQHF.

This clonotype was counted at least ten times. The chain is built from TRBV12-5 and TRBJ2-3; 7 positions match TRBD2. The CDR3 extends over 15 amino acids. Germline V lookup: CDR1 LGHNT, CDR2 FRNRAP. After removal of 7 bases from V and 3 bases from J, the junction contained 10 bases not matched to a gene. The CDR3 sequence: CASAVHAGATDTQYF. The CDR3 bases are TGTGCTAGTGCGGTCCATGCGGGAGCGACAGATACGCAGTATTTT.